The 18 T cell receptor beta chains below were found in one sample sequenced in a study of CXCR3-negative and CXCR3-positive naive CD8 T cells. Researchers prepared the TRB cDNA libraries using 5' RACE with UMI labels. Each CDR3 protein gets one entry in TCRdb, which reprocessed the 5' RACE reads and gives no DNA. The data include approximately 100,000 distinct CDR3 sequences; the top ten clones carry approximately 0.38%. General observations from the study: TRB CDR3s were more hydrophobic in CXCR3-positive than in CXCR3-negative naive cells.

Their cognate antigens are unknown. The sequenced sample consisted of naive CXCR3+ CD8+ T cells from blood. The subset denotes: CD45RO-CCR7+CD27+CD95- naive CD8+ T cells expressing CXCR3 (TNR3+). The receptors derive from a human donor in good health. Some clones in this sample may be carry-over from other donors' samples.

The CDR3 loop reads CASSPHRAGNTEAFF. The V gene is TRBV4-3, the J gene TRBJ1-1; TCRdb's D gene call, TRBD1, goes unchecked for lack of DNA. The CDR3 covers 15 residues. Germline V gives CDR1 LGHNA, CDR2 YSLEER.

The chain employs TRBV10-2 and TRBJ2-7; no DNA is available, so the TRBD2 call from TCRdb remains unchecked. Germline V lookup: CDR1 WSHSY, CDR2 SAAADI. This CDR3 region has 15 residues. The CDR3 reads CASTTVGPWAYEQYF.

The CDR3 protein is CASSLEQGWSYEQYF. The chain links TRBV12-3 or TRBV12-4 to TRBJ2-7; TCRdb outputs TRBD1, but without DNA this stays unchecked. This CDR3 is 15 amino acids long.

The chain employs TRBV7-3 and TRBJ1-1. The CDR3 has 14 residues. CDR1 is SGHTA and CDR2 is FQGTGA in the germline V gene. The CDR3 loop reads CASSLSAGNTEAFF.

V usage is TRBV28 and J usage is TRBJ2-2; TCRdb outputs TRBD1, but without DNA this stays unchecked. CDR1 and CDR2 from the germline V gene are MDHEN and SYDVKM. The CDR3 length is 15 residues. The CDR3 loop is CASSLGDRGSGELFF. The full variable domain, its missing parts supplied by reference TRBV28 and TRBJ2-2, is DVKVTQSSRYLVKRTGEKVFLECVQDMDHENMFWYRQDPGLGLRLIYFSYDVKMKEKGDIPEGYSVSREKKERFSLILESASTNQTSMYLCASSLGDRGSGELFFGEGSRLTVL.

The chain recombines TRBV19 with TRBJ2-1; checking the TCRdb D call of TRBD1 is not possible without DNA. Germline-derived CDR1 and CDR2 are LNHDA and SQIVND (reference sequence). The CDR3 sequence is 15 residues long. The CDR3 reads CASSIGQGNPWWQFF.

V is TRBV5-1 and J is TRBJ2-3; TCRdb's D gene call, TRBD1, goes unchecked for lack of DNA. There are 18 residues in the CDR3. CDR1 and CDR2 (germline): SGHRS, YFSETQ. This CDR3 is CASSTDHGTGYEADTQYF.

The chain is built from TRBV6-5 and TRBJ2-7; the TCRdb call, TRBD1, lacks DNA for checking. The germline gives CDR1 MNHEY, CDR2 SVGAGI. The CDR3 has 15 amino acids. CDR3 sequence: CASSYSRDSDYEQYF.

V usage is TRBV5-1 and J usage is TRBJ1-1. The CDR3 runs to 14 residues. The V gene's germline CDR1 is SGHRS and CDR2 YFSETQ. The CDR3 loop is CASSLDGPNTEAFF.

The chain is built from TRBV12-3 or TRBV12-4 and TRBJ2-5; TCRdb's D call, TRBD2, is unchecked because there is no DNA. The CDR3 has 15 amino acids. The CDR3 sequence is CASRPTSGGSQGQYF.

This chain connects TRBV30 to TRBJ2-7; no DNA is available, so the TRBD2 call from TCRdb remains unchecked. The CDR3 loop spans 13 amino acids. CDR1 is GTSNPN, CDR2 SVGIG, per germline (reference sequence). The CDR3 loop is CAWSVGEAYEQYF.

The chain recombines TRBV28 with TRBJ1-2; there is no DNA to check the TCRdb D call of TRBD1. The CDR3 covers 15 residues. The germline CDR1 and CDR2 sequences are MDHEN and SYDVKM. CDR3 amino acids: CASSLFEGDLLGYTF.

The V call is TRBV7-6, the J call TRBJ2-1; TCRdb's D call of TRBD2 is untestable without DNA. The CDR3 is 13 amino acids. Per the germline V gene, CDR1 is SGHVS and CDR2 is FNYEAQ. CDR3 sequence reads: CASSRGGYNERFF.

V is TRBV7-2 and J is TRBJ2-7; TCRdb calls TRBD1, which cannot be checked without DNA. CDR1 is SGHTA, CDR2 FQGNSA, per germline. This CDR3 spans 15 amino acids. The CDR3 spells CASSPGTGAPYEQYF.

The chain is built from TRBV7-8 and TRBJ2-5; TCRdb's D gene call, TRBD2, goes unchecked for lack of DNA. From germline, CDR1 is SGHVS and CDR2 FQNEAQ. The CDR3 contains 16 residues. The CDR3 sequence is CASSFLGGTSQETQYF.

The rearrangement uses TRBV7-9 and TRBJ1-2. Per germline, CDR1 SEHNR and CDR2 FQNEAQ (reference sequence). The CDR3 is made up of 13 amino acids. CDR3: CASSVQLNYGYTF. Full variable domain (outside the CDR3, taken from reference TRBV7-9 and TRBJ1-2): DTGVSQNPRHKITKRGQNVTFRCDPISEHNRLYWYRQTLGQGPEFLTYFQNEAQLEKSRLLSDRFSAERPKGSFSTLEIQRTEQGDSAMYLCASSVQLNYGYTFGSGTRLTVV.

The chain recombines TRBV5-1 with TRBJ2-1; with no DNA, the TCRdb D assignment of TRBD1 cannot be verified. The CDR3 is 16 amino acids. Germline V lookup: CDR1 SGHRS, CDR2 YFSETQ. The CDR3 reads CASSSTGGRPYNEQFF.

The rearrangement uses TRBV28 and TRBJ2-3; TCRdb reports TRBD2, a call that lacks DNA to check it against. The CDR3 loop spans 17 amino acids. Germline V CDR1 and CDR2: MDHEN, SYDVKM. CDR3 protein: CASSLQVGLEMPDTQYF. Using reference TRBV28 and TRBJ2-3 for the parts outside the CDR3, the full variable domain is DVKVTQSSRYLVKRTGEKVFLECVQDMDHENMFWYRQDPGLGLRLIYFSYDVKMKEKGDIPEGYSVSREKKERFSLILESASTNQTSMYLCASSLQVGLEMPDTQYFGPGTRLTVL.